One and the same sample provided the 6 T cell receptor beta chains below, sequenced in a study of control samples from healthy donors and cancer patients. The repertoire was sequenced with immunoSEQ multiplex PCR; TCRdb's copy has only in-frame clones and lacks some. The repertoire holds about 150,000 clones, with 93% as singletons. Material: blood. The origin of the receptors is a man aged 50-60 years in good health.

The chain uses TRBV6-5 and TRBJ1-2; D possibly corresponds to TRBD1 (5 bases). V was shortened by 5 bases and J by 8 bases, with 18 bases between the two germline ends. CDR1 is MNHEY and CDR2 is SVGAGI in the germline V gene. The CDR3 spans 14 residues. The CDR3 region is CASSPREGDGGYTF. As DNA, the CDR3 is TGTGCCAGCAGTCCCAGGGAGGGTGACGGCGGCTACACCTTC.

The chain uses TRBV25-1 and TRBJ2-7; TRBD2 might be the D (7 bases). V dropped 3 bases and J dropped 5 bases, with 14 bases sitting between them. Germline values: CDR1 MGHDK, CDR2 SYGVNS. The CDR3 has 14 residues. DNA of the CDR3: TGTGCCAGCAGTGACCGGAGGCGGGGGCACGAGCAGTACTTC. Amino acid sequence: CASSDRRRGHEQYF.

This chain links TRBV10-3 with TRBJ1-5; D may be TRBD1 (6 bases). The V and J ends lost 2 bases and 3 bases respectively, with 8 bases between them. The CDR3 length is 14 residues. Germline CDR1 ENHRY, CDR2 SYGVKD. The CDR3 nucleotides read TGTGCCATCAGTGAGAGGGACAACAATCAGCCCCAGCATTTT. This gives the protein CAISERDNNQPQHF.

V and J are TRBV3-1 (or the pseudogene TRBV3-2) and TRBJ1-2, with 10 bases lining up with TRBD1. Trimming took 4 bases from V and 4 from J; bases not matched to a gene: 9. This CDR3 comprises 16 residues. The germline V gene encodes CDR1 LGHDT and CDR2 YNNKEL (reference sequence). CDR3 DNA sequence: TGTGCCAGCAGCCCTTTTTGGACAGGGGGGTCCTATGGCTACACCTTC. It is translated as CASSPFWTGGSYGYTF.

V is TRBV30 and J is TRBJ1-6, with 7 bases fitting TRBD1. The germline CDR1 and CDR2 sequences are GTSNPN and SVGIG (reference sequence). The CDR3 length is 18 residues. With 0 bases clipped from V and 0 bases from J, the junction kept 8 bases outside the gene matches. CDR3: CAWSVKGQWTSYNSPLHF. The CDR3 DNA is TGTGCCTGGAGTGTAAAGGGACAGTGGACCTCCTATAATTCACCCCTCCACTTT.

The chain employs TRBV24-1 and TRBJ2-7, with 9 bases aligning to TRBD1. V lost 5 bases and J lost 6; bases outside the gene matches: 7. The CDR3 loop spans 14 amino acids. The germline CDR1 and CDR2 sequences are KGHDR and SFDVKD. The CDR3 loop is CATSGGQGLAEQYF. The CDR3, as DNA: TGTGCCACCAGTGGGGGACAGGGTCTGGCCGAGCAGTACTTC.